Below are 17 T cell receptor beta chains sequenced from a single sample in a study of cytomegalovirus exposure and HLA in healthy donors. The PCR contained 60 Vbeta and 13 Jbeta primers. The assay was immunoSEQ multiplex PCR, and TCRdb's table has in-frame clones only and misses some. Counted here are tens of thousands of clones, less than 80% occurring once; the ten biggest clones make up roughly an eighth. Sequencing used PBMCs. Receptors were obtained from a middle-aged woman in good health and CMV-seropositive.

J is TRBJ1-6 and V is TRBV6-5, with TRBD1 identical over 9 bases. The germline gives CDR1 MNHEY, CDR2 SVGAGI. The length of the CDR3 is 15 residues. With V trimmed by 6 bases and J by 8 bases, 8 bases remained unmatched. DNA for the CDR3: TGTGCCAGCAGCATAACCGGGACAGGGTATTCACCCCTCCACTTT. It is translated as CASSITGTGYSPLHF.

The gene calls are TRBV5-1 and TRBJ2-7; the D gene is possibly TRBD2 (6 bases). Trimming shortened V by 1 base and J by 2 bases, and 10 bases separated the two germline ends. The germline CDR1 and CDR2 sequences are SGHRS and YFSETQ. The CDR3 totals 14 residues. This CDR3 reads CASSLPGGAYEQYF. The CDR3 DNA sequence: TGCGCCAGCAGCTTGCCCGGAGGGGCCTACGAGCAGTACTTC.

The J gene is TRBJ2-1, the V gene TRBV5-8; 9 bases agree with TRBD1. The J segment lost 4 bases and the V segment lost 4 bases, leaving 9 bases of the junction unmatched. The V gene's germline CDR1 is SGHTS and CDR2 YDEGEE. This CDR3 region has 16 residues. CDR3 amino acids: CASSLLGQGSYNEQFF. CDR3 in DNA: TGTGCCAGCAGCCTCCTTGGACAGGGGAGTTACAATGAGCAGTTCTTC.

The CDR3 sequence is CASSRPAGEAFF. Here the CDR3 DNA reads TGTGCCAGCAGCCGGCCCGCGGGTGAAGCTTTCTTT. This chain uses TRBV6-5 with TRBJ1-1; D remains unclear. The CDR3 sequence is 12 residues long. V lost 6 bases to trimming and J lost 7 bases, with 12 bases between them. CDR1 MNHEY and CDR2 SVGAGI come from the germline V gene.

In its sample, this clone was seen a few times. The CDR3 spells CATSRNRGLAEAFF. CDR3 sequence (DNA): TGTGCCACCAGCAGGAACAGGGGGCTGGCTGAAGCTTTCTTT. The chain links TRBV15 to TRBJ1-1, with 9 bases fitting TRBD1. J was trimmed by 6 bases and V by 3 bases; bases with no gene match: 5. The CDR3 has 14 residues. CDR1 is LNHNV, CDR2 YYDKDF, per germline (reference sequence). The variable domain in full, completed from reference TRBV15 and TRBJ1-1, reads DAMVIQNPRYQVTQFGKPVTLSCSQTLNHNVMYWYQQKSSQAPKLLFHYYDKDFNNEADTPDNFQSRRPNTSFCFLDIRSPGLGDTAMYLCATSRNRGLAEAFFGQGTRLTVV.

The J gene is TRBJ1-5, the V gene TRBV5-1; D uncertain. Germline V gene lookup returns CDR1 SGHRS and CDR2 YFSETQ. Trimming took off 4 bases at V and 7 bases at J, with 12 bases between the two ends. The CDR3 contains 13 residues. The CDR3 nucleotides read TGCGCCAGCAGCGTTGACCCAGGCCAGCCCCAGCATTTT. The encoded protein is CASSVDPGQPQHF. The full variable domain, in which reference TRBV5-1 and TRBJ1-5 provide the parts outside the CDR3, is KAGVTQTPRYLIKTRGQQVTLSCSPISGHRSVSWYQQTPGQGLQFLFEYFSETQRNKGNFPGRFSGRQFSNSRSEMNVSTLELGDSALYLCASSVDPGQPQHFGDGTRLSIL.

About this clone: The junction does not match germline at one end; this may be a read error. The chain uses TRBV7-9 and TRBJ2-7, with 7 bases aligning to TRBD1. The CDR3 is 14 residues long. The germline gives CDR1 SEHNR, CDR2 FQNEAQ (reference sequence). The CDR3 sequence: CSSSLTGVNYEQYF. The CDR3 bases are TGTTCCAGCAGTCTTACAGGGGTTAACTACGAGCAGTACTTC.

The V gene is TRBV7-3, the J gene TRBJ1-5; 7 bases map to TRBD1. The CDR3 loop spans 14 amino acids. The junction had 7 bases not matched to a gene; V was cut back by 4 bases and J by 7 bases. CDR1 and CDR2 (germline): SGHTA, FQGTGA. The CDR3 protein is CASSSTGIPQPQHF. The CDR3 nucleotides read TGTGCCAGCAGCTCGACAGGGATCCCCCAGCCCCAGCATTTT.

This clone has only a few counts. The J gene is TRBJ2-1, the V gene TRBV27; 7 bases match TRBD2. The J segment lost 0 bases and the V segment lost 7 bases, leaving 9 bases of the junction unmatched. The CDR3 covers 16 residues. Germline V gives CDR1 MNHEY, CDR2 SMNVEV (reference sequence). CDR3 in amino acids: CASIGTGTTSYNEQFF. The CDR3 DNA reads TGTGCCAGCATAGGGACCGGGACTACCTCCTACAATGAGCAGTTCTTC.

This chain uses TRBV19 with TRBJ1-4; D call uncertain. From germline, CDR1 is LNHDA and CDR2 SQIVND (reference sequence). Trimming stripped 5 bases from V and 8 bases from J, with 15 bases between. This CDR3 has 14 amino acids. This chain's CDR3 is CASSPTGLREKLFF. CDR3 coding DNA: TGTGCCAGTAGTCCAACCGGTTTGCGAGAAAAACTGTTTTTT.

The CDR3 spells CASSVSSGTEAFF. The CDR3 DNA is TGTGCCAGCAGTGTTTCTTCAGGGACTGAAGCTTTCTTT. The rearrangement uses TRBV6-1 and TRBJ1-1; TRBD1 is a possible D gene (5 bases). Germline CDR1 MNHNS, CDR2 SASEGT. This CDR3 is built from 13 residues. V lost 4 bases, J lost 5 bases, and 11 bases lay in between.

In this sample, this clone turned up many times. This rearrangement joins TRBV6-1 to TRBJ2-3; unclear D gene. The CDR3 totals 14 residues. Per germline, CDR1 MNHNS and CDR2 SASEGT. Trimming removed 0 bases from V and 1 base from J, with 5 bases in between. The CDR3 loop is CASSEATRTDTQYF. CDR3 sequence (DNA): TGTGCCAGCAGTGAAGCGACACGCACAGATACGCAGTATTTT.

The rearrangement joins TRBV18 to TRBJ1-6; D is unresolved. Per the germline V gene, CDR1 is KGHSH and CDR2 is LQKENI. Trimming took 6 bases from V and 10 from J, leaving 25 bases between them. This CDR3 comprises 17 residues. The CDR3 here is CASSLGPIDGVGSPLHF. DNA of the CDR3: TGTGCCAGCTCCCTCGGTCCAATCGACGGGGTTGGCTCACCCCTCCACTTT.

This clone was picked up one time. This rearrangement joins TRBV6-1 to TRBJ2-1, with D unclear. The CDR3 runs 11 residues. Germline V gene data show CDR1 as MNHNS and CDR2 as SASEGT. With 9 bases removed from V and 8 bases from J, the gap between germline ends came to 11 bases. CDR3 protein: CASSQLDEQFF. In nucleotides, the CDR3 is TGTGCCAGTTCGCAGTTGGATGAGCAGTTCTTC.

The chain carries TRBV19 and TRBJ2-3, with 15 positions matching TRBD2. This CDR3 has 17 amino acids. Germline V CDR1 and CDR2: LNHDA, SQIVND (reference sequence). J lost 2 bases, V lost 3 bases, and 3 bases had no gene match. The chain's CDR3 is CASSIRTSGGATDTQYF. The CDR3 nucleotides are TGTGCCAGTAGTATCCGGACTAGCGGGGGGGCCACAGATACGCAGTATTTT.

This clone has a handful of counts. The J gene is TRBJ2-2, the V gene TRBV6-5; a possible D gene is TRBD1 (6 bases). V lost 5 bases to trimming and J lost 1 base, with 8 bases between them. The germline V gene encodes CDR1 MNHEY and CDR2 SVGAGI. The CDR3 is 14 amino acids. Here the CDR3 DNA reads TGTGCCAGCAGTCTGACAGGGAACACCGGGGAGCTGTTTTTT. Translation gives CASSLTGNTGELFF.

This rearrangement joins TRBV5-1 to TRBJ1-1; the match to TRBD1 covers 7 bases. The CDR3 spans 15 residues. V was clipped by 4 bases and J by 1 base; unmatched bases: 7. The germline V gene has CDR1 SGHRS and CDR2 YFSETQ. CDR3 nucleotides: TGCGCCAGCAGCCTACAGGGGTACACGAACACTGAAGCTTTCTTT. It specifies CASSLQGYTNTEAFF.